Listed below are T cell receptor beta chains from one sample, sequenced in a study of graft-versus-host responses after intestinal transplantation. Sequenced by immunoSEQ multiplex PCR; TCRdb stores in-frame clones only, minus some. The sample lists tens of thousands of clones, around 90% occurring once. The sample in question was bone marrow, obtained approximately 100 weeks after intestinal transplantation. The source of these receptors is a human patient who received an intestinal transplant, so some T cells may come from the graft donor. The CDR3 runs from the conserved cysteine through the conserved F or W. A D gene is named only where the DNA matches it firmly. Expanded clones are given a class, and other clones once, few, many or no size at all.

>TRBV18|NA|NA|TRBJ2-2|17
CASSRTISGTDTGELFF
TGTGCCAGCTCACGAACGATCTCCGGGACGGACACCGGGGAGCTGTTTTTT
>TRBV19|TRBD1|NA|TRBJ2-2|15
CASSPIDRGSGELFF
TGTGCCAGTAGTCCCATAGACAGGGGCTCCGGGGAGCTGTTTTTT
>TRBV11-2|NA|NA|TRBJ2-7|17
CATSFLKPDGEIYEQYF
TGTGCCACCAGCTTTTTAAAACCGGACGGCGAAATTTACGAGCAGTACTTC
>TRBV13|TRBD2|NA|TRBJ2-2|16
CASTPGGNGNTGELFF
TGTGCCAGCACGCCGGGAGGCAACGGGAACACCGGGGAGCTGTTTTTT
>TRBV7-6|TRBD1|NA|TRBJ2-2|16
CASSSRQGASARELFF
TGTGCCAGCAGCTCCCGACAGGGGGCGTCTGCTAGGGAGCTGTTTTTT
>TRBV10-1|NA|NA|TRBJ1-3|13
CASSVGIGNTIYF
TGCGCCAGCAGTGTGGGAATCGGAAACACCATATATTTT
>TRBV9|NA|once|TRBJ2-1|16
CASSVADGTPNNEQFF
TGTGCCAGCAGCGTAGCTGATGGGACTCCTAACAATGAGCAGTTCTTC
>TRBV2|NA|NA|TRBJ1-5|18
CASSEAWETESGNQPQHF
TGTGCCAGCAGTGAAGCGTGGGAGACAGAAAGTGGCAATCAGCCCCAGCATTTT
>TRBV5-8|NA|NA|TRBJ1-5|15
CASSGRQLSNQPQHF
TGTGCCAGCAGCGGGAGACAGCTAAGCAATCAGCCCCAGCATTTT
>TRBV2|TRBD2|NA|TRBJ2-6|17
CASLGLAGVAGANVLTF
TGTGCCAGCCTGGGACTAGCGGGGGTTGCTGGGGCCAACGTCCTGACTTTC
>TRBV10-1|NA|NA|TRBJ2-3|15
CASSVVGTSTDTQYF
TGCGCCAGCAGTGTAGTAGGGACTAGCACAGATACGCAGTATTTT
>TRBV7-9|NA|few|TRBJ1-1|13
CASSPLVDTEAFF
TGTGCCAGCAGCCCCCTGGTGGACACTGAAGCTTTCTTT
>TRBV5-5|TRBD2|NA|TRBJ2-7|15
CASSSLAGTPYEQYF
TGTGCCAGCAGCTCACTAGCGGGAACCCCCTACGAGCAGTACTTC
>TRBV7-3|NA|NA|TRBJ2-3|14
CASSFRRGTDTQYF
TGTGCCAGCAGCTTCAGACGGGGTACAGATACGCAGTATTTT
>TRBV5-4|NA|NA|TRBJ2-2|12
CASSFDTGELFF
TGTGCCAGCAGCTTCGACACCGGGGAGCTGTTTTTT
>TRBV5-1|NA|NA|TRBJ1-6|14
CASSWGADNSPLHF
TGCGCCAGCAGTTGGGGGGCGGATAATTCACCCCTCCACTTT
>TRBV20-1|TRBD2|NA|TRBJ2-1|11
CSAASGIEQFF
TGCAGTGCCGCGAGCGGGATTGAGCAGTTCTTC
>TRBV7-9|NA|NA|TRBJ2-5|11
CASSLYETQYF
TGTGCCAGCAGCTTATACGAGACCCAGTACTTC
>TRBV6-6|TRBD2|NA|TRBJ2-7|15
CASSYTSGRSNEQYF
TGTGCCAGCAGTTACACTAGCGGGAGGTCCAACGAGCAGTACTTC
>TRBV29-1|NA|once|TRBJ1-1|11
CSVVPPAEAFF
TGCAGCGTTGTCCCCCCAGCTGAAGCTTTCTTT
>TRBV9|NA|NA|TRBJ2-5|13
CASSRDYGETQYF
TGTGCCAGCAGCCGGGATTACGGGGAGACCCAGTACTTC
>TRBV7-6|TRBD2|NA|TRBJ2-7|15
CASSSGSGSSYEQYF
TGTGCCAGCAGCTCAGGTAGCGGGAGTTCCTACGAGCAGTACTTC